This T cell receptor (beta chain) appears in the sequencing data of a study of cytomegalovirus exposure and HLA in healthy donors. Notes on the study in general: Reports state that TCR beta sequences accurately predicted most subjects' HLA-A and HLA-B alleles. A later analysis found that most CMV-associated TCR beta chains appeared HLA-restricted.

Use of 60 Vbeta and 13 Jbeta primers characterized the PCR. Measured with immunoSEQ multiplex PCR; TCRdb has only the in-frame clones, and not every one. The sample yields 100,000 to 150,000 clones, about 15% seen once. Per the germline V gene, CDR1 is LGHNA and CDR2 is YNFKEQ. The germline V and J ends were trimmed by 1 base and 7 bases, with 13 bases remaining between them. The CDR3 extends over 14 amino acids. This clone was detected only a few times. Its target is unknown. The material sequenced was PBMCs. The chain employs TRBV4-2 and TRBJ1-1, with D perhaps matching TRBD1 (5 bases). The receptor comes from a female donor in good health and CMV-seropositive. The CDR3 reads CASSQVPRQIEAFF. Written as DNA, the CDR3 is TGTGCCAGCAGCCAAGTCCCCCGACAGATTGAAGCTTTCTTT.